The 16 T cell receptor beta chains given below trace back to one sample, sequenced in a study of blood T cell repertoires in COVID-19 (dated by TCRdb to the early 2020s). The library was built by means of the immunoSEQ multiplex PCR assay. Imported from immuneACCESS, the table was reduced by TCRdb to in-frame sequences with V and J called. These copies leave out some clones; in studies compared against another copy, an unresolved V gene accounts for under half, and the cause of the remainder is not known. This sample is represented by approximately 110,000 clones; approximately 72% of them were singletons. The top ten constitute 15% to 20% of the sample. The specimen was peripheral blood. The origin of the receptors is a woman between 65 and 79 years old with acute or convalescent COVID-19.

This clone has only a few counts. The chain carries TRBV11-2 and TRBJ2-1, with D possibly matching TRBD2 (5 bases). CDR3 length equals 15 residues. The V and J ends lost 1 base and 2 bases respectively, with 9 bases between them. Germline V gene lookup returns CDR1 SGHAT and CDR2 FQNNGV. CDR3 bases: TGTGCCAGCAGCTTAGGAGGGCCCCCCTACAATGAGCAGTTCTTC. Translation gives CASSLGGPPYNEQFF.

The chain recombines TRBV27 with TRBJ1-6, with 7 bases aligning to TRBD1. The CDR3 consists of 22 residues. CDR1 is MNHEY and CDR2 is SMNVEV in the germline V gene (reference sequence). V lost 6 bases and J lost 0; bases outside the gene matches: 23. The CDR3 nucleotides read TGTGCCAGCAGCCGGAGGGACAGTCTTTCTTTTTTAGGTGGCTCCTATAATTCACCCCTCCACTTT. Amino acids: CASSRRDSLSFLGGSYNSPLHF.

This chain joins TRBV14 and TRBJ1-5, with 9 bases lining up with TRBD1. V lost 4 bases and J lost 6; bases outside the gene matches: 10. The CDR3 has 16 residues. Germline CDR1 is SGHDN and CDR2 is FVKESK. The CDR3 sequence is CASSRLGTGQPQPQHF. DNA of the CDR3: TGTGCCAGCAGCCGACTCGGGACAGGGCAACCTCAGCCCCAGCATTTT.

The chain has TRBV6-4 and TRBJ1-5; a weak D match, TRBD1 (5 bases). V lost 2 bases to trimming and J lost 9 bases, with 17 bases between them. The CDR3 loop spans 15 amino acids. Looked up from germline, CDR1 is MRHNA and CDR2 is SNTAGT. Written as DNA, the CDR3 is TGTGCCAGCAGTGACCAGGCAGGGCCTTTAGGGCCCCAGCATTTT. The encoded protein is CASSDQAGPLGPQHF.

The chain employs TRBV27 and TRBJ1-1; 10 bases map to TRBD1. Trimming took 8 bases from V and 6 from J; bases not matched to a gene: 9. This CDR3 comprises 14 residues. Germline V gene data show CDR1 as MNHEY and CDR2 as SMNVEV (reference sequence). The CDR3 reads CASSRGTGVSEAFF. Here the CDR3 DNA reads TGTGCCAGCTCTCGTGGGACAGGGGTTTCTGAAGCTTTCTTT.

The chain links TRBV6-5 to TRBJ2-3, with D possibly being TRBD2 (5 bases). Deletions cut 2 bases from V and 3 bases from J, with 9 bases between. This CDR3 region has 14 residues. Germline CDR1 reads MNHEY; CDR2 reads SVGAGI. The CDR3 spells CASSYTRPTDTQYF. The CDR3 coding sequence is TGTGCCAGCAGTTACACTAGACCTACAGATACGCAGTATTTT.

This clone was observed a few times. The chain links TRBV30 to TRBJ1-2, with D possibly TRBD1 on 5 matching bases. Germline CDR1 and CDR2: GTSNPN and SVGIG (reference sequence). There are 13 residues in the CDR3. V was cut by 0 bases and J by 5 bases, with 10 bases left in between. The CDR3 bases are TGTGCCTGGAGTGTACTCAGGGAATATGGCTACACCTTC. Protein: CAWSVLREYGYTF.

CDR3 sequence: CASSLRGEQYF. The CDR3 bases are TGTGCCAGCAGCCTCCGGGGGGAGCAGTACTTC. The rearrangement uses TRBV7-8 and TRBJ2-7; TRBD2 might be the D (6 bases). Trimming stripped 5 bases from V and 7 bases from J, with 9 bases between. The CDR3 is 11 residues long. Germline values: CDR1 SGHVS, CDR2 FQNEAQ.

This clone was counted once. The V and J genes are TRBV7-9 and TRBJ1-1, with 7 bases identical to TRBD1. From germline, CDR1 is SEHNR and CDR2 FQNEAQ (reference sequence). V lost 5 bases and J lost 6; bases outside the gene matches: 12. This CDR3 is 15 amino acids long. The CDR3 protein is CASSARDRALPEAFF. For the CDR3, the DNA is TGTGCCAGCAGCGCTCGAGACAGGGCCCTTCCTGAAGCTTTCTTT.

The chain employs TRBV12-3 or TRBV12-4 and TRBJ1-2, with no clear D. CDR3 length: 12 residues. Trimming took off 2 bases at V and 7 bases at J, with 8 bases between the two ends. The CDR3: CASSLLGRGYTF. CDR3 coding DNA: TGTGCCAGCAGTTTACTCGGTCGTGGCTACACCTTC.

V and J are TRBV7-2 and TRBJ2-6; 8 bases are shared with TRBD1. The CDR3 is made up of 18 amino acids. J gave up 0 bases and V 5 bases, and 9 bases lay outside the gene matches. Germline V gene sequence: CDR1 SGHTA, CDR2 FQGNSA. CDR3 residues: CASSPRQGPSSGANVLTF. CDR3 DNA sequence: TGTGCCAGCAGCCCTCGACAGGGGCCGAGCTCTGGGGCCAACGTCCTGACTTTC.

The chain uses TRBV2 and TRBJ1-3; 7 bases agree with TRBD1. This CDR3 has 16 residues. J gave up 0 bases and V 6 bases, and 8 bases lay outside the gene matches. CDR1 is SNHLY, CDR2 FYNNEI, per germline. The CDR3 here is CASSLQGSGSGNTIYF. The DNA for the CDR3 is TGTGCCAGCAGCCTACAGGGGTCAGGCTCTGGAAACACCATATATTTT. The complete variable domain, with remaining parts taken from reference TRBV2 and TRBJ1-3, reads EPEVTQTPSHQVTQMGQEVILRCVPISNHLYFYWYRQILGQKVEFLVSFYNNEISEKSEIFDDQFSVERPDGSNFTLKIRSTKLEDSAMYFCASSLQGSGSGNTIYFGEGSWLTVV.

The chain is built from TRBV28 and TRBJ2-7; tentative D call: TRBD1 (6 bases). V was cut by 2 bases and J by 2 bases, with 13 bases left in between. The CDR3 consists of 15 residues. Per germline, CDR1 MDHEN and CDR2 SYDVKM. Here the CDR3 reads CASSLEQGIAYEQYF. The CDR3 DNA sequence: TGTGCCAGCAGTTTAGAACAGGGAATAGCCTACGAGCAGTACTTC.

This clone occurred once. This chain uses TRBV19 with TRBJ1-2, with 10 bases matching TRBD1. The germline gives CDR1 LNHDA, CDR2 SQIVND (reference sequence). J was trimmed by 6 bases and V by 6 bases; bases with no gene match: 7. This CDR3 comprises 14 residues. CDR3: CASRSTGGRDGYTF. As DNA, the CDR3 is TGTGCCAGTAGATCGACAGGGGGCAGGGATGGCTACACCTTC.

CDR3 nucleotide sequence: TGTGCCAGCAGTGACCTGGGGCAGAACCAGCCCCAGCATTTT. Residues: CASSDLGQNQPQHF. This chain joins TRBV25-1 and TRBJ1-5; D possibly corresponds to TRBD1 (5 bases). Per the germline V gene, CDR1 is MGHDK and CDR2 is SYGVNS. Trimming stripped 3 bases from V and 7 bases from J, with 13 bases between. The CDR3 extends over 14 amino acids.

The chain employs TRBV6-6 and TRBJ2-1; tentative D call: TRBD2 (7 bases). The V end was cut by 8 bases, the J end by 8 bases, with 16 bases between. CDR3 length: 13 residues. Per the germline V gene, CDR1 is MNHNY and CDR2 is SVGAGI (reference sequence). The CDR3 spells CASGRGGPDEQFF. The DNA of the CDR3 is TGTGCCAGCGGAAGGGGGGGCCCGGATGAGCAGTTCTTC.